The clone carrying this T cell receptor beta chain was seen a few times. Antigen: not known. Germline V gene lookup returns CDR1 LNHDA and CDR2 SQIVND (reference sequence). The ends lost 6 bases at V and 1 base at J; junction bases unmatched: 2. The CDR3 sequence is 13 residues long. TCR beta rearrangements were amplified from peripheral blood genomic DNA. This specimen belongs to a study of T cell repertoires in aging, cancer and after chemotherapy. Rearranged V-D-J TRB sequences were amplified with a mixed TRB-A/B primer pool. TCRdb re-analysed the multiplex PCR reads in MiXCR, keeping a single row per CDR3 protein. The sample yields some 8,000 distinct CDR3 sequences, approximately 40% seen once. Overall study findings and caveats: Age-matched healthy donors had significantly more diverse, less clonal blood TCR repertoires than untreated cancer patients.

Sequencing was carried out using blood. The TCR was taken from a human donor in good health. The J gene is TRBJ1-2, the V gene TRBV19, with 7 bases aligning to TRBD1. CDR3 region: CASSDRDNYGYTF. CDR3 nucleotide sequence: TGTGCCAGTAGCGACAGGGATAACTATGGCTACACCTTC.